The subject of this entry is one TCR beta chain. This sample is part of a study of blood T cell repertoires in COVID-19. The table came from immunoSEQ multiplex PCR; TCRdb's copy has only in-frame clones and leaves some out. The data contain 110,000 to 150,000 clones, approximately 85% of them seen just once; the ten biggest clones take up over 2.5%. Trimming cost V 5 bases and J 5 bases, with 14 bases left between them. CDR1 and CDR2 (germline): MNHEY, SMNVEV (reference sequence). The CDR3 is 14 residues long. The sequenced material came from peripheral blood. This TCR came from a man aged 45-65 years with acute or convalescent COVID-19. V usage is TRBV27 and J usage is TRBJ2-3; possibly TRBD1 for D (6 bases). The CDR3 region is CASSPSGRGDTQYF. The CDR3 coding sequence is TGTGCCAGCAGTCCCTCGGGCAGGGGAGATACGCAGTATTTT.